The 21 T cell receptor beta chains given below trace back to one sample, sequenced in a study of T cells in localized non-small cell lung cancer. TCRdb's table, derived via immunoSEQ multiplex PCR, lists solely in-frame clones and lacks some. This sample yields approximately 15,000 clones, of which around 83% are seen a single time; around 25% belongs to the top ten. The source was peripheral blood, collected before any cancer treatment. The source is a female donor at least 60 years old with stage I squamous cell lung carcinoma.

The chain links TRBV5-1 to TRBJ1-1, with a possible D match to TRBD1 (6 bases). With 4 bases removed from V and 1 base from J, the gap between germline ends came to 14 bases. The CDR3 is made up of 15 amino acids. CDR1 SGHRS and CDR2 YFSETQ come from the germline V gene. The CDR3 is CASSRLGGTNTEAFF. CDR3 DNA sequence: TGCGCCAGCAGCCGACTTGGGGGCACGAACACTGAAGCTTTCTTT.

The rearrangement joins TRBV6-5 to TRBJ2-7; 8 positions match TRBD1. This CDR3 is 14 amino acids long. The V segment lost 7 bases and the J segment 3 bases; nucleotides outside the gene matches: 8. CDR1 is MNHEY, CDR2 SVGAGI, per germline. The CDR3 region is CASMLGQASYEQYF. The CDR3 DNA reads TGTGCCAGCATGCTGGGACAGGCCAGCTACGAGCAGTACTTC.

J is TRBJ2-3 and V is TRBV5-4; D is unresolved. This CDR3 contains 14 residues. Germline CDR1 SGHNT, CDR2 YYREEE (reference sequence). V was clipped by 4 bases and J by 4 bases, with 13 bases between them. CDR3 DNA sequence: TGTGCCAGCAGCCCTTCTAAGTTGGCAGATACGCAGTATTTT. Translating gives CASSPSKLADTQYF.

This chain joins TRBV6-6 and TRBJ1-1; TRBD1 aligns across 9 bases. The CDR3 spans 13 residues. V gave up 4 bases and J gave up 4 bases; unmatched junction bases: 1. CDR1 is MNHNY, CDR2 SVGAGI, per germline (reference sequence). In DNA, the CDR3 is TGTGCCAGCAGTTTGACAGGGGGCACTGAAGCTTTCTTT. This translates into CASSLTGGTEAFF.

The V gene is TRBV5-1, the J gene TRBJ1-1; D gene unclear. Per germline, CDR1 SGHRS and CDR2 YFSETQ. The CDR3 has 14 residues. V shed 0 bases and J shed 1 base, with 7 bases lying between them. The CDR3 spells CASSLVSGNTEAFF. The CDR3 coding sequence is TGCGCCAGCAGCTTGGTGTCGGGGAACACTGAAGCTTTCTTT.

The V gene is TRBV15, the J gene TRBJ2-3, with 10 nucleotides matching TRBD1. The junction had 1 base not matched to a gene; V was cut back by 8 bases and J by 2 bases. Germline values: CDR1 LNHNV, CDR2 YYDKDF (reference sequence). This CDR3 region has 13 residues. The CDR3 here is CATGQGDTDTQYF. The CDR3 coding sequence is TGTGCCACCGGACAGGGGGACACAGATACGCAGTATTTT.

The chain carries TRBV5-1 and TRBJ2-2, with a weak D call TRBD2 (6 bases). CDR3 size: 16 residues. Trimming removed 6 bases from V and 3 bases from J, with 18 bases in between. CDR1 is SGHRS, CDR2 YFSETQ, per germline. The CDR3 nucleotides are TGCGCCAGCAACATTGGGTCAGGGAGGTACACCGGGGAGCTGTTTTTT. It codes for CASNIGSGRYTGELFF. Using reference TRBV5-1 and TRBJ2-2 for the parts outside the CDR3, the full variable domain is KAGVTQTPRYLIKTRGQQVTLSCSPISGHRSVSWYQQTPGQGLQFLFEYFSETQRNKGNFPGRFSGRQFSNSRSEMNVSTLELGDSALYLCASNIGSGRYTGELFFGEGSRLTVL.

The chain carries TRBV27 and TRBJ2-2; a possible D gene is TRBD2 (5 bases). In germline, CDR1 is MNHEY, CDR2 SMNVEV (reference sequence). CDR3 length: 12 amino acids. Trimming took 2 bases from V and 10 from J, leaving 8 bases between them. Here the CDR3 reads CASSLEGAELFF. CDR3 in DNA: TGTGCCAGCAGTTTAGAGGGTGCGGAGCTGTTTTTT.

The chain has TRBV10-2 and TRBJ1-2; D uncertain. There are 13 residues in the CDR3. The V and J ends lost 2 bases and 4 bases respectively, with 8 bases between them. CDR1 and CDR2 from the germline V gene are WSHSY and SAAADI. CDR3 sequence (DNA): TGCGCCAGCAGTGAGCAGGCGAGCTATGGCTACACCTTC. The encoded protein is CASSEQASYGYTF.

V and J are TRBV28 and TRBJ2-1; maybe TRBD2 (5 bases). The CDR3 covers 15 residues. Per germline, CDR1 MDHEN and CDR2 SYDVKM. V was cut by 5 bases and J by 0 bases, with 11 bases left in between. The CDR3 coding sequence is TGTGCCAGCAGTCTGGACTTAAGCTCCTACAATGAGCAGTTCTTC. Its protein is CASSLDLSSYNEQFF.

As for this clone: Other DNA sequences in this sample translate to the same CDR3. V gene TRBV7-6 combines with J gene TRBJ2-7; unclear D gene. This CDR3 region has 15 residues. Trimming removed 3 bases from V and 3 bases from J, with 15 bases in between. CDR1 is SGHVS and CDR2 is FNYEAQ in the germline V gene. The CDR3 reads CASSLAKDRIYEQYF. CDR3 DNA: TGTGCCAGCAGCTTGGCAAAAGACCGGATCTACGAGCAGTACTTC.

This chain connects TRBV5-4 to TRBJ1-2, with a weak D call TRBD1 (5 bases). Germline loops: CDR1 SGHNT, CDR2 YYREEE (reference sequence). The CDR3 is 12 amino acids. V was pared by 4 bases and J by 1 base, with 5 bases between. The CDR3: CASSDSNYGYTF. CDR3 in DNA: TGTGCCAGCAGCGACAGTAACTATGGCTACACCTTC.

The chain couples TRBV7-6 to TRBJ1-1; 9 bases line up with TRBD1. Germline V CDR1 and CDR2: SGHVS, FNYEAQ. With 5 bases clipped from V and 5 bases from J, the junction kept 9 bases outside the gene matches. CDR3 length: 15 amino acids. The CDR3 loop is CASSDPQGAWTEAFF. In DNA form, the CDR3 reads TGTGCCAGCAGCGACCCACAGGGGGCTTGGACTGAAGCTTTCTTT.

The rearrangement joins TRBV11-2 to TRBJ2-1, with TRBD2 as a possible D gene (5 bases). Germline V gene data show CDR1 as SGHAT and CDR2 as FQNNGV. The V end lost 4 bases, the J end lost 5 bases, and 9 bases lay between the germline ends. The CDR3 has 13 residues. CDR3: CASSSTGNNEQFF. CDR3 DNA: TGTGCCAGCAGCTCAACGGGGAACAATGAGCAGTTCTTC.

The rearrangement joins TRBV28 to TRBJ1-1; a possible D gene is TRBD1 (5 bases). The CDR3 is 14 amino acids. Trimming took 1 base from V and 4 from J, leaving 10 bases between them. Germline V gene lookup returns CDR1 MDHEN and CDR2 SYDVKM. The chain's CDR3 is CASSLSAGSTEAFF. Written as DNA, the CDR3 is TGTGCCAGCAGTTTATCGGCAGGGTCCACTGAAGCTTTCTTT.

This chain's CDR3 is CASSYRTGVNNEQFF. The CDR3, as DNA: TGTGCCAGCAGTTACCGGACAGGGGTTAACAATGAGCAGTTCTTC. J is TRBJ2-1 and V is TRBV6-6, with 9 bases aligning to TRBD1. The ends lost 2 bases at V and 5 bases at J; junction bases unmatched: 4. The germline V gene encodes CDR1 MNHNY and CDR2 SVGAGI (reference sequence). This CDR3 spans 15 amino acids.

The V call is TRBV11-2, the J call TRBJ2-3; TRBD2 matches at 7 bases. V trimming: 6 bases; J trimming: 3 bases; junction bases outside the gene matches: 9. Per the germline V gene, CDR1 is SGHAT and CDR2 is FQNNGV. The CDR3 spans 15 residues. As DNA, the CDR3 is TGTGCCAGCAGTTTCTTGGGAGGGGATACAGATACGCAGTATTTT. Its protein is CASSFLGGDTDTQYF.

J is TRBJ1-5 and V is TRBV28; possible D gene TRBD1, 6 bases. The CDR3 is made up of 15 amino acids. CDR1 and CDR2 from the germline V gene are MDHEN and SYDVKM. V lost 6 bases to trimming and J lost 3 bases, with 15 bases between them. The CDR3 reads CASSPVRGFNQPQHF. For the CDR3, the DNA is TGTGCCAGCAGCCCAGTTAGGGGGTTCAATCAGCCCCAGCATTTT.

The table lists this clone with a few counts. The V call is TRBV28, the J call TRBJ2-3; 16 bases match TRBD2. The CDR3 loop spans 20 amino acids. Germline trimming cut 5 bases from V and 1 base from J; bases unmatched to any gene: 12. Germline CDR1 reads MDHEN; CDR2 reads SYDVKM. The CDR3 sequence: CASSPRQGTSGRVGTDTQYF. CDR3 sequence (DNA): TGTGCCAGCAGTCCTCGACAGGGGACTAGCGGGAGGGTTGGCACAGATACGCAGTATTTT.

The rearrangement joins TRBV29-1 to TRBJ2-1; 8 bases are shared with TRBD1. V gave up 7 bases and J gave up 7 bases; unmatched junction bases: 3. Germline CDR1 and CDR2: SQVTM and ANQGSEA. The CDR3 is made up of 11 amino acids. CDR3 nucleotides: TGCAGCGGGAACAGGGGGAATGAGCAGTTCTTC. Protein: CSGNRGNEQFF.

The chain couples TRBV5-6 to TRBJ2-7, with 7 nucleotides matching TRBD1. Germline CDR1 is SGHDT and CDR2 is YYEEEE. Germline trimming cut 3 bases from V and 2 bases from J; bases unmatched to any gene: 11. The CDR3 sequence is 16 residues long. CDR3 sequence: CASSYRAAGGAYEQYF. The CDR3, as DNA: TGTGCCAGCAGCTACCGAGCGGCAGGGGGAGCCTACGAGCAGTACTTC.